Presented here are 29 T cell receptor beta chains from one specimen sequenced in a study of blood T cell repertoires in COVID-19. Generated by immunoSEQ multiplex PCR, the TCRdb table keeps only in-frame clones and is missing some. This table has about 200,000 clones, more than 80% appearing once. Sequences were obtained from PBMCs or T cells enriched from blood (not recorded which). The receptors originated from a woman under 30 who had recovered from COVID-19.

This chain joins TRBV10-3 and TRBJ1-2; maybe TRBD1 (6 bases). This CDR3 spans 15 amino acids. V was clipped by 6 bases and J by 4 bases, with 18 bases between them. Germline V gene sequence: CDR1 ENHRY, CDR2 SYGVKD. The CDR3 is CAIRRRDKNLYGYTF. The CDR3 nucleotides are TGTGCCATCAGACGCCGGGACAAAAACCTCTATGGCTACACCTTC.

In nucleotides, the CDR3 is TGTGCCAGCATCTCGGGACACACGAACACTGAAGCTTTCTTT. It codes for CASISGHTNTEAFF. V gene TRBV28 combines with J gene TRBJ1-1; D is possibly TRBD1 (6 bases). Germline V CDR1 and CDR2: MDHEN, SYDVKM. The CDR3 is made up of 14 amino acids. Between the trimmed V and J ends, which lost 7 bases and 1 base, there was a span of 13 bases.

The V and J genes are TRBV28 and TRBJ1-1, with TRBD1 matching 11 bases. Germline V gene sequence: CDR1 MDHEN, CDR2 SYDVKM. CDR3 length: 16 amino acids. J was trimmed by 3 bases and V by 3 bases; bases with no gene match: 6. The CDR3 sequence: CASSFGGQGAHTEAFF. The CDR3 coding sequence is TGTGCCAGCAGTTTTGGAGGACAGGGGGCGCACACTGAAGCTTTCTTT.

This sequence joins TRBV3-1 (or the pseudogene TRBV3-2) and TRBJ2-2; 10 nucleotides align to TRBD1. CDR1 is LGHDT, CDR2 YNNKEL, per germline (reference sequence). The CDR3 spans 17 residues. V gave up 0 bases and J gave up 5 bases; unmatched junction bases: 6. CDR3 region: CASSQDSWDRGTGELFF. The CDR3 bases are TGTGCCAGCAGCCAAGATAGTTGGGACAGGGGAACCGGGGAGCTGTTTTTT.

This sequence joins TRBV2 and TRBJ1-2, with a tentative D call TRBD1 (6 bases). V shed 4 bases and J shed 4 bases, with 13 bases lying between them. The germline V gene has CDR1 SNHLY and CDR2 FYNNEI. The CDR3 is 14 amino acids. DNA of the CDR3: TGTGCCAGCAGTGCGGTGGACAGATCCTATGGCTACACCTTC. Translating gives CASSAVDRSYGYTF.

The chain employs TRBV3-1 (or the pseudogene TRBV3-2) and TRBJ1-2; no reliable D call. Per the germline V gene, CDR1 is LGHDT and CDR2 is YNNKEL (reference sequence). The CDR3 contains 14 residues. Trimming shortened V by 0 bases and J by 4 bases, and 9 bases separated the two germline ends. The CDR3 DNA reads TGTGCCAGCAGCCAAGACGACTTCGTCTATGGCTACACCTTC. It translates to CASSQDDFVYGYTF.

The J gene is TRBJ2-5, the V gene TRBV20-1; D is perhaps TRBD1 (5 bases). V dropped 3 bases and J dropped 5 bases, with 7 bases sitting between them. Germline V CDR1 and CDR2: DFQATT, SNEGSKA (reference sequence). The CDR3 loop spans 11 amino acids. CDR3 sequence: CSARGRETQYF. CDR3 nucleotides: TGCAGTGCTAGGGGGCGGGAGACCCAGTACTTC.

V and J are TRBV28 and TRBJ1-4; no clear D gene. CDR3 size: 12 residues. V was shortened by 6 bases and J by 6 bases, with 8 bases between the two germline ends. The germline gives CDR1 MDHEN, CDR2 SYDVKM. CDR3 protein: CASREVDEKLFF. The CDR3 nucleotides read TGTGCCAGCAGGGAGGTGGATGAAAAACTGTTTTTT. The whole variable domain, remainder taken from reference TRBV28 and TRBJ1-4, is DVKVTQSSRYLVKRTGEKVFLECVQDMDHENMFWYRQDPGLGLRLIYFSYDVKMKEKGDIPEGYSVSREKKERFSLILESASTNQTSMYLCASREVDEKLFFGSGTQLSVL.

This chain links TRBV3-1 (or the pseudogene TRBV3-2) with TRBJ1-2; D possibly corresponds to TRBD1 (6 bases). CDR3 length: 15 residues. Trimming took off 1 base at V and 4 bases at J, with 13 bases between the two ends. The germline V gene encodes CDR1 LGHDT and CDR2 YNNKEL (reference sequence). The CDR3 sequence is CASSQGQAGGYGYTF. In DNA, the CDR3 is TGTGCCAGCAGCCAAGGACAGGCTGGAGGCTATGGCTACACCTTC.

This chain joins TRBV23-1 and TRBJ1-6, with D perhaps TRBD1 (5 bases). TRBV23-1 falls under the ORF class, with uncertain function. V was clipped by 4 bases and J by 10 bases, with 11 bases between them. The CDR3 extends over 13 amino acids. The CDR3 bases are TGCGCCAGCAGTCCCCAGGGAGGGTCACCCCTCCACTTT. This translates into CASSPQGGSPLHF.

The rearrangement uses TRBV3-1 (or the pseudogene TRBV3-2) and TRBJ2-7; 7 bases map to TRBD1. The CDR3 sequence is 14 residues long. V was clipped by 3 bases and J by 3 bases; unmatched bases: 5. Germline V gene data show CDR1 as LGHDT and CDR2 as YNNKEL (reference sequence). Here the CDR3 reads CASSQQTGSYEQYF. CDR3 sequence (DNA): TGTGCCAGCAGCCAGCAGACAGGGAGCTACGAGCAGTACTTC.

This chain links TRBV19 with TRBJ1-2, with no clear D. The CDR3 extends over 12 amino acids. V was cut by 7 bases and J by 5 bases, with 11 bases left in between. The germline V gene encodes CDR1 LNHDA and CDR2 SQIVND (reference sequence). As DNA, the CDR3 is TGTGCCAGTATCGCCTCGGGGTATGGCTACACCTTC. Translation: CASIASGYGYTF.

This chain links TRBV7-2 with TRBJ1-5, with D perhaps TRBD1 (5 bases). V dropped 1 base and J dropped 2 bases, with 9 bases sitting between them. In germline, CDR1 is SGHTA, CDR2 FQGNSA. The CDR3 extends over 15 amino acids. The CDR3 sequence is CASSLEGVGNQPQHF. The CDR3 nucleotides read TGTGCCAGCAGCTTAGAAGGGGTGGGCAATCAGCCCCAGCATTTT.

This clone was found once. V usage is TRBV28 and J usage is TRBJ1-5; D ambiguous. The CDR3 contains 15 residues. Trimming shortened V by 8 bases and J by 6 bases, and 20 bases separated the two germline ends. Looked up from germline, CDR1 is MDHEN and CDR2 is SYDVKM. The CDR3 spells CASGSAAGRSQPQHF. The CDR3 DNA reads TGTGCCAGCGGGTCCGCCGCCGGGAGGAGTCAGCCCCAGCATTTT. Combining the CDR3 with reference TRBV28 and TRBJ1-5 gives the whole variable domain DVKVTQSSRYLVKRTGEKVFLECVQDMDHENMFWYRQDPGLGLRLIYFSYDVKMKEKGDIPEGYSVSREKKERFSLILESASTNQTSMYLCASGSAAGRSQPQHFGDGTRLSIL.

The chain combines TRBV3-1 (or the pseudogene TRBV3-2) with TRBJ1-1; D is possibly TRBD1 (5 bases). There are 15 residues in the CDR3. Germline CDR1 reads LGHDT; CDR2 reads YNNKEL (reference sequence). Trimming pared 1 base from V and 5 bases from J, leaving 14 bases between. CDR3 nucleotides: TGTGCCAGCAGCCAAGTAAGTCTCGGGGGGACTGAAGCTTTCTTT. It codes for CASSQVSLGGTEAFF.

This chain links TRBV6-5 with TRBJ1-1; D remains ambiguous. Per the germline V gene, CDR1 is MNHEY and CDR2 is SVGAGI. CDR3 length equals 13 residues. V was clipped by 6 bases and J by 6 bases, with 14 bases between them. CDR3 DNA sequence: TGTGCCAGCAGACTCGGGGAGGGCGCTGAAGCTTTCTTT. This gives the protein CASRLGEGAEAFF.

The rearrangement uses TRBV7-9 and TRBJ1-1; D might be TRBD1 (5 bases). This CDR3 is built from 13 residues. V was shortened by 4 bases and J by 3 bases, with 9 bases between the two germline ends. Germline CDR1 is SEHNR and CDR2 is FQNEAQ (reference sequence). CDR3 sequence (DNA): TGTGCCAGCAGCTACCGCAGGGACACTGAAGCTTTCTTT. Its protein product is CASSYRRDTEAFF.

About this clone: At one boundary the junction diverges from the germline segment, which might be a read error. In DNA, the CDR3 is TGTGCCAGCAGTGACTCGCCGGGGGGGGTCTACGAGCAGTACTTC. This encodes CASSDSPGGVYEQYF. The chain recombines TRBV6-5 with TRBJ2-7; 8 bases map to TRBD2. This CDR3 has 15 amino acids. Germline assignment: CDR1 MNHEY and CDR2 SVGAGI.

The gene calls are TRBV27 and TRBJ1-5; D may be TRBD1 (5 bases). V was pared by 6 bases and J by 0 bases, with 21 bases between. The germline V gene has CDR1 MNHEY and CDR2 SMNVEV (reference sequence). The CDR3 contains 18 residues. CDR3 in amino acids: CASSRNSGAGFSNQPQHF. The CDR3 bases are TGTGCCAGCAGCCGTAACAGTGGGGCAGGTTTTAGCAATCAGCCCCAGCATTTT.

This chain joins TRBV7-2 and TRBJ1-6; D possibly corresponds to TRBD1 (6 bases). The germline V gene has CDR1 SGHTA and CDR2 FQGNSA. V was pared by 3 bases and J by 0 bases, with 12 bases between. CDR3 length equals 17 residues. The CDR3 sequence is CASSLGHSDSYNSPLHF. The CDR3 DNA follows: TGTGCCAGCAGCTTGGGACACTCCGACTCCTATAATTCACCCCTCCACTTT. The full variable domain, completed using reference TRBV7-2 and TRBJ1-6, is GAGVSQSPSNKVTEKGKDVELRCDPISGHTALYWYRQSLGQGLEFLIYFQGNSAPDKSGLPSDRFSAERTGGSVSTLTIQRTQQEDSAVYLCASSLGHSDSYNSPLHFGNGTRLTVT.

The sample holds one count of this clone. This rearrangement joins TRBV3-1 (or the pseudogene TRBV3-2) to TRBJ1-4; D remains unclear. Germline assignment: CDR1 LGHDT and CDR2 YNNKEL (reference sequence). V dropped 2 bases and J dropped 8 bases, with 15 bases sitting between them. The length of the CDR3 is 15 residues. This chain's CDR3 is CASSQTQGGREKLFF. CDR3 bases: TGTGCCAGCAGCCAAACCCAAGGAGGACGCGAAAAACTGTTTTTT.

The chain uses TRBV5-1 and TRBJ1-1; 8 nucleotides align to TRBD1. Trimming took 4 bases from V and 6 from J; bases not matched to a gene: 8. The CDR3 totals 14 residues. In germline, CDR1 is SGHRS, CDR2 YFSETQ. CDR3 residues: CASSADRAVAEAFF. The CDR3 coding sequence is TGCGCCAGCAGCGCGGACAGGGCAGTAGCTGAAGCTTTCTTT.

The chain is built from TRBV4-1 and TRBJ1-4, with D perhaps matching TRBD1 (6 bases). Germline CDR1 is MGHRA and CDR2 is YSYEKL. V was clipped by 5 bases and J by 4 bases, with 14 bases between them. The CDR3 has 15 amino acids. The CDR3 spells CASSSRTVNNEKLFF. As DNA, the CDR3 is TGCGCCAGCAGCAGCCGGACAGTTAATAATGAAAAACTGTTTTTT.

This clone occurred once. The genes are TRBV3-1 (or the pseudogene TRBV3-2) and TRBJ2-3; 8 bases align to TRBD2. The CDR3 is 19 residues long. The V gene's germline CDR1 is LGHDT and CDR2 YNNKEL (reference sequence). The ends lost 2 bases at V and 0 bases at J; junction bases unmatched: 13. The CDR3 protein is CASSQLRGGGPFSTDTQYF. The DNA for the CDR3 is TGTGCCAGCAGCCAACTCCGAGGCGGGGGGCCTTTTAGCACAGATACGCAGTATTTT.

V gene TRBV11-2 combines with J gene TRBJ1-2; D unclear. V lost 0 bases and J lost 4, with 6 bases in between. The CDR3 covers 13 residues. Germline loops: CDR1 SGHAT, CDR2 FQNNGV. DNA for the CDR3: TGTGCCAGCAGCTTAGATGGGAGCTATGGCTACACCTTC. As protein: CASSLDGSYGYTF.

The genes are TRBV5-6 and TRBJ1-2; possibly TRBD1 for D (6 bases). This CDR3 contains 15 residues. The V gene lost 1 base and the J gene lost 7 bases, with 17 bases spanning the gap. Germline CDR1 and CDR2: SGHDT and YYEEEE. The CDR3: CASSLPRQASTGYTF. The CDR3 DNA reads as TGTGCCAGCAGCTTGCCGAGACAGGCGTCGACTGGCTACACCTTC. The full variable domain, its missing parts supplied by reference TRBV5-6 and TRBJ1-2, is DAGVTQSPTHLIKTRGQQVTLRCSPKSGHDTVSWYQQALGQGPQFIFQYYEEEERQRGNFPDRFSGHQFPNYSSELNVNALLLGDSALYLCASSLPRQASTGYTFGSGTRLTVV.

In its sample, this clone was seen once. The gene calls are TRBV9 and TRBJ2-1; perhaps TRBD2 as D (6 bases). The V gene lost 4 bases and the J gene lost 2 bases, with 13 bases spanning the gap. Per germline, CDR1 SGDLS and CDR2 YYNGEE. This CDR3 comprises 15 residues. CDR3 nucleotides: TGTGCCAGCAGCCCCGGGGGAGGTACCTACAATGAGCAGTTCTTC. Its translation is CASSPGGGTYNEQFF.

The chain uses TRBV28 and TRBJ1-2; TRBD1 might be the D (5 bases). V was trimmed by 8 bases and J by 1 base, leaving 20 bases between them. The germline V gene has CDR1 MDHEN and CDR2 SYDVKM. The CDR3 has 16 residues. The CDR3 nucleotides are TGTGCCAGCGGTCTCAGCGACAGCCAGAATAACTATGGCTACACCTTC. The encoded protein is CASGLSDSQNNYGYTF.

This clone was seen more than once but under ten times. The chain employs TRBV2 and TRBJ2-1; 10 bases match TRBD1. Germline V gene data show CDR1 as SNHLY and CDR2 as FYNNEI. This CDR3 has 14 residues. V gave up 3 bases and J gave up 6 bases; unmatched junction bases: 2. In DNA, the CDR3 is TGTGCCAGCAGTGATGGGGACAGGGGCAATGAGCAGTTCTTC. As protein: CASSDGDRGNEQFF. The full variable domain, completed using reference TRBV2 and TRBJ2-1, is EPEVTQTPSHQVTQMGQEVILRCVPISNHLYFYWYRQILGQKVEFLVSFYNNEISEKSEIFDDQFSVERPDGSNFTLKIRSTKLEDSAMYFCASSDGDRGNEQFFGPGTRLTVL.